These 20 T cell receptor beta chains came from one sample sequenced in a study of vaccination and CD4 T cells after COVID-19. Indicated treatment: roughly 11-day PBMC culture with coronavirus spike peptide pools or control peptides (ViraFEST assay). The collection of CD4+ T cells from the unexposed donor took place before the COVID-19 pandemic (2011-2018). For these receptors, no antigen is known. The Oncomine TCR Beta short-read assay was what sequenced the DNA obtained from cultured CD4+ T cells. TCRdb reanalysed the PCR reads using MiXCR and keeps one entry per CDR3 protein. The sample has 3,500 to 5,000 distinct CDR3 sequences; 35% to 40% are singletons. The sample consisted of CD4+ T cells from blood, cultured in vitro. These receptors all come from a human donor in good health.

The rearrangement uses TRBV4-2 and TRBJ1-5; 9 positions match TRBD1. The J segment lost 6 bases and the V segment lost 3 bases, leaving 3 bases of the junction unmatched. The germline V gene encodes CDR1 LGHNA and CDR2 YNFKEQ. This CDR3 has 14 amino acids. CDR3: CASSQVTGGQPQHF. CDR3 bases: TGTGCCAGCAGCCAGGTGACAGGGGGTCAGCCCCAGCATTTT.

In its sample, this clonotype was seen a few times. The V gene is TRBV12-3 or TRBV12-4, the J gene TRBJ1-1; D is uncertain. The CDR3 contains 13 residues. V lost 6 bases and J 1 base, leaving 9 bases between the germline ends. The CDR3 here is CASSPSGNTEAFF. The CDR3 DNA reads TGTGCCAGCAGCCCTTCAGGGAACACTGAAGCTTTCTTT.

This clonotype was picked up a small number of times. The chain links TRBV6-4 to TRBJ2-5; TRBD2 aligns across 11 bases. The J segment lost 5 bases and the V segment lost 8 bases, leaving 1 base of the junction unmatched. This CDR3 is built from 12 residues. Germline-derived CDR1 and CDR2 are MRHNA and SNTAGT. DNA of the CDR3: TGTGCCAGCGTAGCGGGGGGGGAGACCCAGTACTTC. Translated, it gives CASVAGGETQYF.

J is TRBJ1-2 and V is TRBV4-1; D uncertain. Germline CDR1 and CDR2: MGHRA and YSYEKL. CDR3 length: 14 residues. The ends were cut back, 4 bases at V and 6 bases at J, with 15 bases in the middle. In nucleotides, the CDR3 is TGCGCCAGCAGCCTTGATCCCTTAAATCATGGCTACACCTTC. Its protein is CASSLDPLNHGYTF.

This chain connects TRBV23-1 to TRBJ1-1, with D possibly TRBD1 on 5 matching bases. TRBV23-1 is recorded as an ORF, its role being uncertain. The V end was cut by 4 bases, the J end by 0 bases, with 12 bases between. The CDR3 length is 15 residues. CDR3: CASSRRGFLNTEAFF. The DNA of the CDR3 is TGCGCCAGCAGTCGGCGGGGGTTCTTGAACACTGAAGCTTTCTTT.

The rearrangement links TRBV6-1 to TRBJ2-7, with D hard to call. CDR3 length: 16 amino acids. Germline V gives CDR1 MNHNS, CDR2 SASEGT. Trimming pared 7 bases from V and 0 bases from J, leaving 19 bases between. The CDR3 spells CASTLEGTSNSYEQYF. DNA of the CDR3: TGTGCCAGCACCCTCGAAGGTACTTCCAACTCCTACGAGCAGTACTTC.

V and J are TRBV6-4 and TRBJ2-1; TRBD1 or TRBD2 may be the D gene (5 bases each). V was pared by 0 bases and J by 5 bases, with 5 bases between. Germline V lookup: CDR1 MRHNA, CDR2 SNTAGT. The CDR3 is 13 residues long. The CDR3 DNA is TGTGCCAGCAGTGACTCGGGACACAATGAGCAGTTCTTC. It encodes CASSDSGHNEQFF.

The V call is TRBV6-5, the J call TRBJ2-7; 10 bases map to TRBD2. Trimming removed 4 bases from V and 3 bases from J; junction bases left unmatched: 9. Germline values: CDR1 MNHEY, CDR2 SVGAGI. CDR3 length equals 16 residues. CDR3 region: CASSWGLAGDFYEQYF. Written as DNA, the CDR3 is TGTGCCAGCAGTTGGGGGCTAGCGGGGGATTTCTACGAGCAGTACTTC.

V is TRBV27 and J is TRBJ2-7, with D perhaps matching TRBD1 (6 bases). The CDR3 contains 13 residues. V dropped 9 bases and J dropped 7 bases, with 19 bases sitting between them. Germline CDR1 is MNHEY and CDR2 is SMNVEV (reference sequence). In DNA, the CDR3 is TGTGCCAGTAGGTTAACAGGGACCTTAGAGCAGTACTTC. Its protein product is CASRLTGTLEQYF.

This chain connects TRBV6-5 to TRBJ1-2, with a possible D match to TRBD1 (5 bases). V shed 2 bases and J shed 3 bases, with 10 bases lying between them. CDR3 length: 14 amino acids. From germline, CDR1 is MNHEY and CDR2 SVGAGI. Here the CDR3 DNA reads TGTGCCAGCAGTTACCAAGGGGCGGACTATGGCTACACCTTC. Residues: CASSYQGADYGYTF.

The chain joins TRBV19 to TRBJ1-5; the D is unclear. The CDR3 spans 13 residues. V lost 6 bases to trimming and J lost 0 bases, with 6 bases between them. CDR1 and CDR2 from the germline V gene are LNHDA and SQIVND (reference sequence). This CDR3 is CASRTTSNQPQHF. DNA for the CDR3: TGTGCCAGTAGGACTACTAGCAATCAGCCCCAGCATTTT.

The chain uses TRBV18 and TRBJ1-1, with D possibly TRBD1 on 5 matching bases. The CDR3 length is 14 residues. Germline CDR1 and CDR2: KGHSH and LQKENI. The V and J ends lost 1 base and 1 base respectively, with 7 bases between them. CDR3 bases: TGTGCCAGCTCACCACAGGGGTGGAACACTGAAGCTTTCTTT. Its translation: CASSPQGWNTEAFF.

V and J are TRBV6-1 and TRBJ1-1; perhaps TRBD1 as D (6 bases). The V gene lost 11 bases and the J gene lost 12 bases, with 16 bases spanning the gap. The germline gives CDR1 MNHNS, CDR2 SASEGT. The CDR3 extends over 10 amino acids. The CDR3 nucleotides are TGTGCCGGGGGGGGCGGGTTTACTTTCTTT. Amino acids: CAGGGGFTFF.

This rearrangement joins TRBV20-1 to TRBJ1-2; TRBD1 aligns across 9 bases. The CDR3 extends over 15 amino acids. In germline, CDR1 is DFQATT, CDR2 SNEGSKA (reference sequence). The ends lost 6 bases at V and 1 base at J; junction bases unmatched: 9. Written as DNA, the CDR3 is TGCAGTGCCACAGCTCGGGGACAGGGTAACTATGGCTACACCTTC. Protein sequence: CSATARGQGNYGYTF.

This chain links TRBV25-1 with TRBJ1-1; TRBD1 is a possible D gene (5 bases). Per germline, CDR1 MGHDK and CDR2 SYGVNS. This CDR3 has 13 residues. V was pared by 1 base and J by 3 bases, with 6 bases between. The CDR3 loop is CASSELTDTEAFF. In nucleotides, the CDR3 is TGTGCCAGCAGTGAATTGACAGACACTGAAGCTTTCTTT.

The chain uses TRBV27 and TRBJ1-1; D might be TRBD1 (6 bases). Trimming took off 6 bases at V and 0 bases at J, with 11 bases between the two ends. The CDR3 length is 14 residues. Germline CDR1 is MNHEY and CDR2 is SMNVEV (reference sequence). CDR3: CASRTGTLNTEAFF. DNA for the CDR3: TGTGCCAGCAGGACGGGGACACTGAACACTGAAGCTTTCTTT.

This rearrangement joins TRBV7-3 to TRBJ2-7; D possibly matches TRBD1 or TRBD2 (5 bases each). The CDR3 loop spans 13 amino acids. Germline assignment: CDR1 SGHTA and CDR2 FQGTGA. Trimming stripped 5 bases from V and 9 bases from J, with 17 bases between. The CDR3 sequence: CASSPGTYTGQYF. CDR3 DNA sequence: TGTGCCAGCAGCCCAGGGACCTATACCGGGCAGTACTTC. Full variable domain (remainder filled in from reference TRBV7-3 and TRBJ2-7): GAGVSQTPSNKVTEKGKYVELRCDPISGHTALYWYRQSLGQGPEFLIYFQGTGAADDSGLPNDRFFAVRPEGSVSTLKIQRTERGDSAVYLCASSPGTYTGQYFGPGTRLTVT.

This clonotype was counted between two and nine times. The chain has TRBV2 and TRBJ2-5, with D hard to call. Germline V gene data show CDR1 as SNHLY and CDR2 as FYNNEI. V was pared by 7 bases and J by 1 base, with 19 bases between. The CDR3 has 16 amino acids. DNA of the CDR3: TGTGCCAGCACTGGGCGACAACCCCCCGTCCAAGAGACCCAGTACTTC. Translating it yields CASTGRQPPVQETQYF.

The chain uses TRBV2 and TRBJ1-5, with TRBD1 identical over 8 bases. Unmatched junction bases numbered 6, after V lost 8 bases and J lost 0 bases. The CDR3 spans 15 residues. Germline V gives CDR1 SNHLY, CDR2 FYNNEI. The CDR3 DNA is TGTGCCAGCGTAGGGACAGGACTTAGCAATCAGCCCCAGCATTTT. It specifies CASVGTGLSNQPQHF.

The V gene is TRBV5-1, the J gene TRBJ1-2; tentatively, D is TRBD1 (5 bases). With 0 bases removed from V and 4 bases from J, the gap between germline ends came to 10 bases. Germline loops: CDR1 SGHRS, CDR2 YFSETQ. The CDR3 is 14 residues long. For the CDR3, the DNA is TGCGCCAGCAGCTTGGGGGACGGACGCTATGGCTACACCTTC. Translation: CASSLGDGRYGYTF.